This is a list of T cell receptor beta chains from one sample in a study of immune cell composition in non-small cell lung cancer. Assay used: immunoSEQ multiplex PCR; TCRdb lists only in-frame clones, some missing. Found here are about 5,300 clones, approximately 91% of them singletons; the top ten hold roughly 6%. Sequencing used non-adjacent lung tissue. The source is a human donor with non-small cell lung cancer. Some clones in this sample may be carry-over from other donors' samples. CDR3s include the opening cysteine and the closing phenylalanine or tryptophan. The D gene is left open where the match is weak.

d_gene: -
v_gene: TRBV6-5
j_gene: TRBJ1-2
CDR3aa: CASSYPGQLGYTF

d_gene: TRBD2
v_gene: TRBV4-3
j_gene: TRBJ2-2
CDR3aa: CASSLASLAGGNTGELFF

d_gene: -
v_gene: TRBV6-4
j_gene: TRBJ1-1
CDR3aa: CASSGSVNTEAFF

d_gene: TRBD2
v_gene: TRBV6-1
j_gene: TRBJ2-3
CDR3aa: CASSDSGLAGSDTQYF

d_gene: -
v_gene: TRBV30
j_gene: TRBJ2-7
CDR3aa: CAWSTGTGSYEQYF

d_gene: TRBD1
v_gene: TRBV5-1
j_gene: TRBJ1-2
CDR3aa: CASSKDRGSYGYTF

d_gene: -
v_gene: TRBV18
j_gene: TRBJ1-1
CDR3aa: CASSPTGGYGNTEAFF

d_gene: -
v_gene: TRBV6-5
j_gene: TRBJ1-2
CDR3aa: CASSPWGDFYGYTF

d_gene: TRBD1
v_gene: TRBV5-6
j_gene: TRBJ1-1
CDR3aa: CASSSVTGRTEAFF

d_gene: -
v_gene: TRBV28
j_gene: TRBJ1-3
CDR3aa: CASSRAVQGRNTIYF

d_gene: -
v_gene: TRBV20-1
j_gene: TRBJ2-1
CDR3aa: CSARPDNEQFF

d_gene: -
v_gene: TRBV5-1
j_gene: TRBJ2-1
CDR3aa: CASSLVTGGPGYEQFF

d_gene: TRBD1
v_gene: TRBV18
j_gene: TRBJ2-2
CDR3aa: CASSPGQGPIAGELFF

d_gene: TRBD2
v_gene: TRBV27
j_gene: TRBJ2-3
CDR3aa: CASSSRTSGSGGADTQYF

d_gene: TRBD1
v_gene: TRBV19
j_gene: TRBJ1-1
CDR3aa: CASSPGQGNTEAFF

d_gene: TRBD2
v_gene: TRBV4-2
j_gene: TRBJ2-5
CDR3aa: CASSRSFSGGAETQYF

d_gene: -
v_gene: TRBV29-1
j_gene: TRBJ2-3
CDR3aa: CSVEVAGTDTQYF

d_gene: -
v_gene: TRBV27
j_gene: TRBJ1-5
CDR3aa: CASSLRQGFQPQHF

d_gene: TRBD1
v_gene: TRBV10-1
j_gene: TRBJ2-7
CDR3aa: CASDRGNYEQYF

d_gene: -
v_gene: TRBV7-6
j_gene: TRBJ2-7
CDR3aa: CASSFRAGSSYEQYF

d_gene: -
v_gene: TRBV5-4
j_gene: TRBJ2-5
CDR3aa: CASSFIQETQYF

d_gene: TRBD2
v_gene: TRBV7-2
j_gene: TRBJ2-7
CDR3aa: CASSLESGSSYEQYF

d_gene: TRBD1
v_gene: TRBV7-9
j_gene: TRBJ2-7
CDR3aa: CASSSQGASYEQYF

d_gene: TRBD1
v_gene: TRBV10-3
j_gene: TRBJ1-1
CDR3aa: CAILDSTGGTEAFF

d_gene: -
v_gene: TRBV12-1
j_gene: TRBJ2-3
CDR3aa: CASSFRTSGRLPADTQYF

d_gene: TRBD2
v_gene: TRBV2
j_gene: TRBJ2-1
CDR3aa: CASTGRMGSYNEQFF

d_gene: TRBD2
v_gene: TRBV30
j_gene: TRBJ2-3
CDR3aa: CAWSKRGAGDTQYF

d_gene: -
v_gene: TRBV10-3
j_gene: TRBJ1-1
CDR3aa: CAIQETTEAFF

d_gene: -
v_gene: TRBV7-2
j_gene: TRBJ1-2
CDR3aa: CASSLEVAGLGGYTF

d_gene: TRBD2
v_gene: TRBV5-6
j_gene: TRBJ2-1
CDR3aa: CASSMTSGPYNEQFF

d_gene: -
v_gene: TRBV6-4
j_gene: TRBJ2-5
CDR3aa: CASSDSGHETQYF

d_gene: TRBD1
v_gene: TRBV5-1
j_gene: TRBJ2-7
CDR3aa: CASSLTLTGQGGYEQYF

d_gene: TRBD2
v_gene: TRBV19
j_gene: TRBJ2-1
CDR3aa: CASSSSGTYNEQFF